The entry below gives a single TCR beta chain sequence along with its context. Its antigen is as yet unknown. The CDR3 spans 12 residues. Germline-derived CDR1 and CDR2 are GTSNPN and SVGIG (reference sequence). The germline V and J ends were trimmed by 4 bases and 8 bases, with 9 bases remaining between them. Repertoires were generated with immunoSEQ multiplex PCR, while TCRdb's copy carries only in-frame clones and drops some. The sample lists fewer than 100,000 clones, about 80% occurring once. The sample comes from a study of OX40 agonist ivuxolimab in advanced cancers. Study at large: Patients received ivuxolimab, an agonistic anti-OX40 (CD134) antibody. Study-wide findings and caveats: With doses of 0.1-3.0 mg/kg, partial responders showed among the lowest clonal expansion.

The source was CD4+ or CD8+ T cells sorted from blood, collected in a trial of the OX40 agonist ivuxolimab. This TCR was sampled from an adult with an advanced solid tumor such as melanoma, head and neck, liver or kidney cancer. This chain links TRBV30 with TRBJ1-6; a weak D match, TRBD1 (6 bases). DNA for the CDR3: TGTGCCTGGAAGAGACAGGATTCACCCCTCCACTTT. Amino acids: CAWKRQDSPLHF.